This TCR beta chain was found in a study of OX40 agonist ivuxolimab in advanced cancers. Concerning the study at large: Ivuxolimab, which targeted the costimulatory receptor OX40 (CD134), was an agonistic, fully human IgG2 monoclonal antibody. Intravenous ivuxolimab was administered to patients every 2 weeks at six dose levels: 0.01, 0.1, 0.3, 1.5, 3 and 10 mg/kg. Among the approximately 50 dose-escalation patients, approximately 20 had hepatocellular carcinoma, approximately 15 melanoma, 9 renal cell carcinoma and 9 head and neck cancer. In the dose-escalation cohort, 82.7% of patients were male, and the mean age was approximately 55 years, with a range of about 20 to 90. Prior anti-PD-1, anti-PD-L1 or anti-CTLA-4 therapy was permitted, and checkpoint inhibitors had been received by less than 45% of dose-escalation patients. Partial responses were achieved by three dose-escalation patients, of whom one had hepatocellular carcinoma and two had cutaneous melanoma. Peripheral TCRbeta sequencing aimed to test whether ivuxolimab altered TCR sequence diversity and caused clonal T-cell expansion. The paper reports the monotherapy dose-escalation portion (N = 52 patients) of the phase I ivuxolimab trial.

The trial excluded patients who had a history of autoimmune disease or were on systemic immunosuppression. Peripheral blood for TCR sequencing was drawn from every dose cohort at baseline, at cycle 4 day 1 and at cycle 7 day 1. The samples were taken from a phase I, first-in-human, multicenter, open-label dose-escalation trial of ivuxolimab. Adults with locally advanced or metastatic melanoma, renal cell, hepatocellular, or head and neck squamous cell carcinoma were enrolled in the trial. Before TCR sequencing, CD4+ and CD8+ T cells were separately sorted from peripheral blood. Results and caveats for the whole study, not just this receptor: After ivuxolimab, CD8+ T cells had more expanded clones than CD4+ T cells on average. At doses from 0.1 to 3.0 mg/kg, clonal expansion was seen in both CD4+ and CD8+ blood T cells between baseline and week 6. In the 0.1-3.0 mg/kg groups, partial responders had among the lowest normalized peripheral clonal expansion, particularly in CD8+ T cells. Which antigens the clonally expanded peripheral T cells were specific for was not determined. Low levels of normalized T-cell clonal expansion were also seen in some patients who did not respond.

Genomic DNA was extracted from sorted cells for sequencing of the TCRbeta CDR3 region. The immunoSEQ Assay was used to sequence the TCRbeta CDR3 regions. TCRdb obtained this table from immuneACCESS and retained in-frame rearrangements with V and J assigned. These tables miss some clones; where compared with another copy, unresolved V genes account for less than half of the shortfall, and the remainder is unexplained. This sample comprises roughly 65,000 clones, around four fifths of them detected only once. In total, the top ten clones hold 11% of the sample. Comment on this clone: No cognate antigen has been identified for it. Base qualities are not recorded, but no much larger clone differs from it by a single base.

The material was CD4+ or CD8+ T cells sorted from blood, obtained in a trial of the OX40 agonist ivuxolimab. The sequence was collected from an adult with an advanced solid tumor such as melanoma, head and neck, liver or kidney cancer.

The DNA sequence is as follows: TGCGCCAGCAGCCAAGGTCAAAGGGTCCCCGGGACCTGGGATGGTAATTCACCCCTCCACTTT. Translated, this is CASSQGQRVPGTWDGNSPLHF. Recombination connected TRBV4-3 to TRBJ1-6; matching of 5 bases hints at TRBD1 as the D gene. V lost 1 base and J lost 6 bases; the stretch between them is 28 bases long. From cysteine to phenylalanine, the CDR3 is 21 amino acids long. Of the read, only the CDR3 DNA is kept; its 63 bases are in frame from base 1. The germline V gene gives CDR1 as LGHNA and CDR2 as YSLEER.